The 12 T cell receptor beta chains below were found in one sample sequenced in a study of blood T cell repertoires in COVID-19. Measured with immunoSEQ multiplex PCR; TCRdb has only the in-frame clones, and not every one. Among about 170,000 clones listed, 74% were seen once. The sample was peripheral blood. The receptors shown here come from a woman over 75 with acute or convalescent COVID-19.

V gene TRBV10-2 combines with J gene TRBJ2-7, with D possibly being TRBD2 (6 bases). Trimming left V 7 bases short and J 7 bases short, with 17 bases between. In germline, CDR1 is WSHSY, CDR2 SAAADI. The CDR3 is made up of 13 amino acids. The CDR3, as DNA: TGCGCCAGCAAGGAAACGGGAGATGGAGAGCAGTACTTC. It encodes CASKETGDGEQYF.

The J gene is TRBJ1-1, the V gene TRBV28; D gene ambiguous. V was cut by 6 bases and J by 3 bases, with 14 bases left in between. Germline CDR1 and CDR2: MDHEN and SYDVKM. The CDR3 has 14 amino acids. This chain's CDR3 is CASSLGGLYTEAFF. Here the CDR3 DNA reads TGTGCCAGCAGCCTCGGCGGGCTGTACACTGAAGCTTTCTTT.

The rearrangement uses TRBV4-3 and TRBJ2-7, with TRBD2 identical over 13 bases. CDR1 is LGHNA, CDR2 YSLEER, per germline. The CDR3 is made up of 15 amino acids. V lost 1 base to trimming and J lost 5 bases; unmatched junction nucleotides: 2. The CDR3 here is CASSQGTSGGNEQYF. The CDR3 DNA sequence: TGCGCCAGCAGCCAAGGGACTAGCGGGGGTAACGAGCAGTACTTC.

The V and J genes are TRBV18 and TRBJ2-2; 8 bases are a match to TRBD2. V dropped 1 base and J dropped 1; count of bases not matched to a gene: 8. Germline V CDR1 and CDR2: KGHSH, LQKENI. This CDR3 is built from 18 residues. DNA for the CDR3: TGTGCCAGCTCACCACAACGGTTAGCGGGGATGAACACCGGGGAGCTGTTTTTT. Translating it yields CASSPQRLAGMNTGELFF.

The V and J genes are TRBV11-2 and TRBJ2-1, with 12 bases matching TRBD2. Trimming at V came to 2 bases and at J to 7 bases, leaving 9 bases not matched to a gene. CDR1 is SGHAT and CDR2 is FQNNGV in the germline V gene. The CDR3 length is 17 residues. Here the CDR3 DNA reads TGTGCCAGCAGCTTAATCCCCCCGGGGACTAGCGGGAATGAGCAGTTCTTC. It specifies CASSLIPPGTSGNEQFF.

To note about this clone: Other DNA sequences within the sample encode an identical CDR3. This chain connects TRBV9 to TRBJ2-7; 8 bases are a match to TRBD1. Germline CDR1 is SGDLS and CDR2 is YYNGEE. The CDR3 spans 15 residues. The trim removed 1 base at V and 2 bases at J, leaving 5 bases unmatched. The CDR3 bases are TGTGCCAGCAGCGTAACCCCGGGACAGGCCTACGAGCAGTACTTC. The encoded protein is CASSVTPGQAYEQYF.

The J gene is TRBJ1-5, the V gene TRBV6-5, with 7 positions matching TRBD1. J lost 1 base, V lost 11 bases, and 8 bases had no gene match. CDR3 length: 14 amino acids. The germline gives CDR1 MNHEY, CDR2 SVGAGI. In DNA, the CDR3 is TGTGCCGGGTCCCGGGACAGAAGCAATCAGCCCCAGCATTTT. Translating gives CAGSRDRSNQPQHF.

The chain recombines TRBV27 with TRBJ2-7; possibly TRBD1 for D (6 bases). CDR3 length: 15 residues. Trimming cost V 5 bases and J 1 base, with 15 bases left between them. Germline CDR1 is MNHEY and CDR2 is SMNVEV (reference sequence). In DNA, the CDR3 is TGTGCCAGCAGTCTCCAGGGGCGCGAGTCCTACGAGCAGTACTTC. The encoded protein is CASSLQGRESYEQYF.

This clone was detected a few times. The chain recombines TRBV24-1 with TRBJ2-1, with D hard to call. CDR1 is KGHDR and CDR2 is SFDVKD in the germline V gene. The CDR3 contains 15 residues. The V end lost 5 bases, the J end lost 0 bases, and 10 bases lay between the germline ends. The CDR3, as DNA: TGTGCCACCAGTGTAAGTTCGAGCTCCTACAATGAGCAGTTCTTC. The encoded protein is CATSVSSSSYNEQFF.

This clone was recorded a few times. The V gene is TRBV5-1, the J gene TRBJ1-2, with D tentatively TRBD1 (6 bases). Trimming cost V 4 bases and J 8 bases, with 18 bases left between them. The CDR3 totals 14 residues. Germline V lookup: CDR1 SGHRS, CDR2 YFSETQ. CDR3 sequence (DNA): TGCGCCAGCAGCCCTGGGACATCGGGTCCGGGCTACACCTTC. Amino acid sequence: CASSPGTSGPGYTF.

This rearrangement joins TRBV5-4 to TRBJ2-3, with 9 positions matching TRBD1. In germline, CDR1 is SGHNT, CDR2 YYREEE (reference sequence). CDR3 length: 15 residues. Unmatched junction bases numbered 8, after V lost 4 bases and J lost 5 bases. CDR3: CASSQGQGWEDTQYF. CDR3 in DNA: TGTGCCAGCAGCCAGGGACAGGGTTGGGAAGATACGCAGTATTTT. Based on the CDR3 plus reference TRBV5-4 and TRBJ2-3, the full variable domain is ETGVTQSPTHLIKTRGQQVTLRCSSQSGHNTVSWYQQALGQGPQFIFQYYREEENGRGNFPPRFSGLQFPNYSSELNVNALELDDSALYLCASSQGQGWEDTQYFGPGTRLTVL.

This clone was seen a single time. The rearrangement uses TRBV11-3 and TRBJ2-3, with 11 bases lining up with TRBD2. Trimming removed 9 bases from V and 4 bases from J; junction bases left unmatched: 12. Germline V gene lookup returns CDR1 SGHNT and CDR2 YENEEA. This CDR3 has 16 residues. The CDR3: CARDIAGGPESDTQYF. The CDR3 region has the DNA TGTGCCAGGGATATAGCGGGAGGGCCGGAGTCAGATACGCAGTATTTT.